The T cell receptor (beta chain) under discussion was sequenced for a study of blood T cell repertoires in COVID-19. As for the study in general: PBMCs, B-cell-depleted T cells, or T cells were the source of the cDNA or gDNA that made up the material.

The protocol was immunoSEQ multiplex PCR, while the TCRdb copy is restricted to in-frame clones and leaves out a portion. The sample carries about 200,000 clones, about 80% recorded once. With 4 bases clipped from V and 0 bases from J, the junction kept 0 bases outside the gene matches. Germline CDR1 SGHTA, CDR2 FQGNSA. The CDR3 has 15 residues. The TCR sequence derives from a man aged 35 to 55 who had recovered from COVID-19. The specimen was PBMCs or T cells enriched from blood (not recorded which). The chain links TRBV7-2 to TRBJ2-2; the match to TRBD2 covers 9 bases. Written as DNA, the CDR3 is TGTGCCAGCAGCTCTAGCGGGGCGAACACCGGGGAGCTGTTTTTT. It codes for CASSSSGANTGELFF.